This T cell receptor (beta chain) was observed in a study of monozygotic twins with inflammatory bowel disease. Broader study findings: IBD patients carried less diverse TCRbeta repertoires (inverse Simpson) than healthy co-twins.

Points on this clonotype: The antigen is undetermined.

There are 13 residues in the CDR3. The germline gives CDR1 SGHRS, CDR2 YFSETQ. In eight separate reactions per sample, cDNA was generated. The UMIs contained a 6-nucleotide sample barcode. They were added by template switching during cDNA synthesis. After re-calling the 5' RACE reads, TCRdb lists one entry per CDR3 protein, DNA absent. The sample holds around 150,000 distinct CDR3 sequences. The rearrangement links TRBV5-1 to TRBJ2-1; TCRdb names TRBD2, which stays unverified in the absence of DNA. Sequences were obtained from blood. The clonotype originates from a human donor with ulcerative colitis or Crohn's disease, or a healthy co-twin of an affected twin (not recorded which). CDR3 sequence: CASSPPKEGEQFF.